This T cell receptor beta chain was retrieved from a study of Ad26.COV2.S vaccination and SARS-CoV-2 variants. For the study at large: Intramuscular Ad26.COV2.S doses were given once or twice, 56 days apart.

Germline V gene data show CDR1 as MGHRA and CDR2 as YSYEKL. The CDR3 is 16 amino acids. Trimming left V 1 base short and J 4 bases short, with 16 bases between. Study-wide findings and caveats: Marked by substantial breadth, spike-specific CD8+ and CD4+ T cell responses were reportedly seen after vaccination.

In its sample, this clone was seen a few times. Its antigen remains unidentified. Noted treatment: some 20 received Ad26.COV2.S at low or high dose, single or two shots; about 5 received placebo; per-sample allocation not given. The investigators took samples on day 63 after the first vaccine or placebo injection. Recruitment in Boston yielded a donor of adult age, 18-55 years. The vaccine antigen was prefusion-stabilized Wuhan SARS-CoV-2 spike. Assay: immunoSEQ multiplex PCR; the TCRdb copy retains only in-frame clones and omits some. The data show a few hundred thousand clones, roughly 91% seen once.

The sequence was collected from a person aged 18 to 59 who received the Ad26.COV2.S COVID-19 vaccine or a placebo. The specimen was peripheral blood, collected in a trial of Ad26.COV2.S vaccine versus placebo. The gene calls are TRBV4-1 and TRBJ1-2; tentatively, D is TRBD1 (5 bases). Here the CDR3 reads CASSQGRGGRSYGYTF. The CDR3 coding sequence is TGCGCCAGCAGCCAAGGGAGGGGCGGGCGATCCTATGGCTACACCTTC.